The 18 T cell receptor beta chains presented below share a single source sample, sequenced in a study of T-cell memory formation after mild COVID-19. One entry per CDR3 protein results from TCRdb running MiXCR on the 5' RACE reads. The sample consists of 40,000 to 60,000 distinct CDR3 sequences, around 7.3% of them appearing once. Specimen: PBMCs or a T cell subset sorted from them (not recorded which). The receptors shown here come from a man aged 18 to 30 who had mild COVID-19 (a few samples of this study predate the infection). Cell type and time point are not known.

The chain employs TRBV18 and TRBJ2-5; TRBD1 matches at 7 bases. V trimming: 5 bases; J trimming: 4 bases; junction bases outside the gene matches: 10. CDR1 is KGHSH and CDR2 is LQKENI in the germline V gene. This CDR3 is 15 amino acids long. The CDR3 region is CASSAMTGFAETQYF. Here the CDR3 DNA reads TGTGCCAGCTCAGCGATGACAGGGTTCGCAGAGACCCAGTACTTC. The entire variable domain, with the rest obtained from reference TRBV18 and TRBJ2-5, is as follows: NAGVMQNPRHLVRRRGQEARLRCSPMKGHSHVYWYRQLPEEGLKFMVYLQKENIIDESGMPKERFSAEFPKEGPSILRIQQVVRGDSAAYFCASSAMTGFAETQYFGPGTRLLVL.

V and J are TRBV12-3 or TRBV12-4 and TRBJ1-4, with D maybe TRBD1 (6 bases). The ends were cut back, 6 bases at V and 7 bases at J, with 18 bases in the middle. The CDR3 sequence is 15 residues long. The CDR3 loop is CASRSPRGHGEKLFF. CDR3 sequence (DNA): TGTGCCAGCAGATCACCCCGGGGGCACGGTGAAAAACTGTTTTTT.

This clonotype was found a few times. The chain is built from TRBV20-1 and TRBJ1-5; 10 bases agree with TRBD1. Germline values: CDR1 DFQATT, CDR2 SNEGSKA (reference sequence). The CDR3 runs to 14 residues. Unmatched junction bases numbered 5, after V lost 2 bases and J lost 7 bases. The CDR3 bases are TGCAGTGCTAGAAGGGACAGGGGCGGCCAGCCCCAGCATTTT. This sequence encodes CSARRDRGGQPQHF.

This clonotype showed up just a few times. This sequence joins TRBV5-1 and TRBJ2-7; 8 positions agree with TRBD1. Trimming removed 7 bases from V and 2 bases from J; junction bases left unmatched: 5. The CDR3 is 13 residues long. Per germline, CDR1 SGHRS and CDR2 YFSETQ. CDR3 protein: CASGSTGAYEQYF. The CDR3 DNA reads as TGCGCCAGCGGGTCGACAGGGGCCTACGAGCAGTACTTC.

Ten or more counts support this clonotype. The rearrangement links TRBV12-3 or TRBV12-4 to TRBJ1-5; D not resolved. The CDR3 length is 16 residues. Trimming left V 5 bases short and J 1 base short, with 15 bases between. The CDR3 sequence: CASSAGLHTSNQPQHF. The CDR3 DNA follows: TGTGCCAGCAGTGCGGGTCTGCATACCAGCAATCAGCCCCAGCATTTT.

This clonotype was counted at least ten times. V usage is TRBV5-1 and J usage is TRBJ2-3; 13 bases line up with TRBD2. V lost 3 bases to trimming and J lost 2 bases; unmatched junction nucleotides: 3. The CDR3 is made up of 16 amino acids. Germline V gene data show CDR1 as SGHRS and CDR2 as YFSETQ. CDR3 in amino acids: CASSSGLAGLTDTQYF. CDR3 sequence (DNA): TGCGCCAGCAGCTCGGGACTAGCGGGGCTCACAGATACGCAGTATTTT.

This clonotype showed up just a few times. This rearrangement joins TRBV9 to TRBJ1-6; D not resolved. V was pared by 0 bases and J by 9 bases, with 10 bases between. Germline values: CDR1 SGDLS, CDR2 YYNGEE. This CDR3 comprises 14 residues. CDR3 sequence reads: CASSVDEAISPLHF. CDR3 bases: TGTGCCAGCAGCGTAGATGAGGCGATTTCACCCCTCCACTTT.

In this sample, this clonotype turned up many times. The CDR3 nucleotides read TGCAGTGTCCCGGGACAGGGAGGCAATCAGCCCCAGCATTTT. Translation: CSVPGQGGNQPQHF. The chain has TRBV20-1 and TRBJ1-5; 9 bases are shared with TRBD1. CDR1 and CDR2 from the germline V gene are DFQATT and SNEGSKA (reference sequence). J lost 2 bases, V lost 7 bases, and 6 bases had no gene match. CDR3 length equals 14 residues.

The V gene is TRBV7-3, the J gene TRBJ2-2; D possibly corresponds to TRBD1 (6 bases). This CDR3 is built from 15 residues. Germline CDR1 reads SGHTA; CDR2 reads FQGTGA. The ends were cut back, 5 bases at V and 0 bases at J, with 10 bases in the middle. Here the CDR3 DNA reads TGTGCCAGCAGCCAACAGGGACCGAACACCGGGGAGCTGTTTTTT. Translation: CASSQQGPNTGELFF. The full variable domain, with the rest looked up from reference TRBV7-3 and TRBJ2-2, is GAGVSQTPSNKVTEKGKYVELRCDPISGHTALYWYRQSLGQGPEFLIYFQGTGAADDSGLPNDRFFAVRPEGSVSTLKIQRTERGDSAVYLCASSQQGPNTGELFFGEGSRLTVL.

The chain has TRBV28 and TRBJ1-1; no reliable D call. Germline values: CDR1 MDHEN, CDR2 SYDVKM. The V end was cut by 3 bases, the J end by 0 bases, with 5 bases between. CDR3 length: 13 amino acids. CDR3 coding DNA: TGTGCCAGCAGTTTTACAGTGAACACTGAAGCTTTCTTT. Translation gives CASSFTVNTEAFF.

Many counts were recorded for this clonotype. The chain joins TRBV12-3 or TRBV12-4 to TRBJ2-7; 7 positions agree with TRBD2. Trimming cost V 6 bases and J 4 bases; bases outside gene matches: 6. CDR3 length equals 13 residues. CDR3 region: CASSPGRGYEQYV. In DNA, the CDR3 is TGTGCCAGCAGCCCGGGGAGGGGATACGAGCAGTACGTC.

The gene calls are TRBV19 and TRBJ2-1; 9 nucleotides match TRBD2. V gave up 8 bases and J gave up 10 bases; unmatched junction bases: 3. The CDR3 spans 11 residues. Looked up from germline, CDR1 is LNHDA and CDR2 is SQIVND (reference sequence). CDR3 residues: CASGTSYEQFF. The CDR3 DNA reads TGTGCCAGTGGGACTAGCTACGAGCAGTTCTTC.

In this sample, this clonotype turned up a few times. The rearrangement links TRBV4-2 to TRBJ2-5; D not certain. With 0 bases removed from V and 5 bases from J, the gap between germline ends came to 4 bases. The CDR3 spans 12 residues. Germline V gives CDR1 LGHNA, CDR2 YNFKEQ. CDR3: CASSQDKETQYF. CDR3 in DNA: TGTGCCAGCAGCCAAGATAAGGAGACCCAGTACTTC.

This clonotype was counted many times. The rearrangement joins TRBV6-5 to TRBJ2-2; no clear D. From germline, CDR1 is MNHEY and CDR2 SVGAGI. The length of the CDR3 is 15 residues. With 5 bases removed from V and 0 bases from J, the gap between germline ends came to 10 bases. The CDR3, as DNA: TGTGCCAGCAGTCCACTGAGCCCGAACACCGGGGAGCTGTTTTTT. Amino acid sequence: CASSPLSPNTGELFF.

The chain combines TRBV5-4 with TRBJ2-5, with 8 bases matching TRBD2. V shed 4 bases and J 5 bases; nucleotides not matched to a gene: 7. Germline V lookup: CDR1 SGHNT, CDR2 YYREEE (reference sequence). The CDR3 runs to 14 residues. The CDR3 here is CASSPGGPDETQYF. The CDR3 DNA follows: TGTGCCAGCAGCCCGGGGGGGCCGGATGAGACCCAGTACTTC.

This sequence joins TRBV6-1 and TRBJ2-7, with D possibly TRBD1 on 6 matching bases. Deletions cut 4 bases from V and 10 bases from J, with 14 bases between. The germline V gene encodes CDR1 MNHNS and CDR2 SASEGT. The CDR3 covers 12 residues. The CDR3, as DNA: TGTGCCAGCAGTGGGGGGCAGGGACACCAGTACGTC. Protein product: CASSGGQGHQYV.

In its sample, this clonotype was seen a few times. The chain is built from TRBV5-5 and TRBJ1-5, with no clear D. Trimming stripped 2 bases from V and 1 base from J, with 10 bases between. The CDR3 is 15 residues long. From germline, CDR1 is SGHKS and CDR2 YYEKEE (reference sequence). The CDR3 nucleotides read TGTGCCAGCAGCTTTGTGGCAGTCAGCAATCAGCCCCAGCATTTT. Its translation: CASSFVAVSNQPQHF.

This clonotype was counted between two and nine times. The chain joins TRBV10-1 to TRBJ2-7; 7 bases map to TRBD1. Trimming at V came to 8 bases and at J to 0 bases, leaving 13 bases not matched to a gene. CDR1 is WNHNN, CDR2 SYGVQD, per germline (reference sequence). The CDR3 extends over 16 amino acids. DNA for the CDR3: TGCGCCAGCCGACACCTCTCGGGACAGCCCTCCTACGAGCAGTACTTC. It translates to CASRHLSGQPSYEQYF.